These 19 T cell receptor beta chains were all obtained from the same sample, sequenced in a study of blood T cell repertoires in COVID-19. Method: immunoSEQ multiplex PCR; TCRdb's copy keeps in-frame clones and lacks some. The sample lists about 68,000 clones; less than 90% were seen once. The source material was peripheral blood. The receptor source for this set is a man aged 45-65 years with active COVID-19.

The rearrangement uses TRBV29-1 and TRBJ2-7; 7 bases map to TRBD1. The CDR3 runs to 13 residues. V gave up 6 bases and J gave up 2 bases; unmatched junction bases: 7. CDR1 and CDR2 (germline): SQVTM, ANQGSEA. CDR3 DNA sequence: TGCAGCGTGCCGGGACAGAATACCTACGAGCAGTACTTC. This translates into CSVPGQNTYEQYF.

In regard to this clone: Within the sample, other DNA sequences also encode this same CDR3. The chain links TRBV5-4 to TRBJ2-3; TRBD2 matches at 11 bases. The J segment lost 2 bases and the V segment lost 4 bases, leaving 6 bases of the junction unmatched. There are 16 residues in the CDR3. Looked up from germline, CDR1 is SGHNT and CDR2 is YYREEE (reference sequence). CDR3 protein: CASSQGLAGITDTQYF. Written as DNA, the CDR3 is TGTGCCAGCAGCCAAGGACTAGCGGGTATCACAGATACGCAGTATTTT.

This clone was seen just once. J is TRBJ2-1 and V is TRBV7-6; 10 nucleotides align to TRBD2. V lost 5 bases, J lost 2 bases, and 6 bases stayed unmatched. Germline V gene lookup returns CDR1 SGHVS and CDR2 FNYEAQ. The CDR3 totals 16 residues. The CDR3 region is CASSGGSGRAYNEQFF. The DNA for the CDR3 is TGTGCCAGCAGCGGTGGGAGCGGGAGGGCCTACAATGAGCAGTTCTTC.

V and J are TRBV12-3 or TRBV12-4 and TRBJ2-5; D gene unclear. V lost 6 bases and J lost 7, with 12 bases in between. The CDR3 is 12 amino acids. CDR3 sequence: CASSKALGTQYF. For the CDR3, the DNA is TGTGCCAGCAGCAAAGCCCTCGGGACCCAGTACTTC.

Details on this clone: At one boundary the junction diverges from the germline segment, which might be a read error. The chain links TRBV5-1 to TRBJ2-2, with TRBD1 matching over 10 bases. The V gene's germline CDR1 is SGHRS and CDR2 YFSETQ. The CDR3 covers 17 residues. CDR3 loop: CASTLGPGTGDTGELFF. In DNA, the CDR3 is TGCGCCAGCACCTTGGGTCCCGGGACAGGGGACACCGGGGAGCTGTTTTTT.

This chain links TRBV2 with TRBJ1-1; D not certain. CDR1 is SNHLY and CDR2 is FYNNEI in the germline V gene. The CDR3 totals 13 residues. Trimming cost V 3 bases and J 3 bases, with 8 bases left between them. In DNA form, the CDR3 reads TGTGCCAGCAGTGACACCCGGGACACTGAAGCTTTCTTT. It specifies CASSDTRDTEAFF.

This rearrangement joins TRBV11-2 to TRBJ2-1; 9 bases line up with TRBD2. The CDR3 is 15 amino acids. In germline, CDR1 is SGHAT, CDR2 FQNNGV. Losses at the gene ends were 5 bases for V and 4 bases for J; bases not matched to a gene: 6. Here the CDR3 reads CASSLGAGGYNEQFF. CDR3 bases: TGTGCCAGCAGCCTAGGCGCGGGGGGGTACAATGAGCAGTTCTTC.

The rearrangement links TRBV5-6 to TRBJ1-6; TRBD1 might be the D (6 bases). Germline lookup yields CDR1 SGHDT and CDR2 YYEEEE. This CDR3 is 15 amino acids long. V was pared by 2 bases and J by 7 bases, with 13 bases between. CDR3 protein: CASSFSDRTNSPLHF. In DNA, the CDR3 is TGTGCCAGCAGCTTCAGCGACAGGACCAATTCACCCCTCCACTTT.

Sample share makes this clone medium-sized. The genes are TRBV2 and TRBJ1-1; D ambiguous. The V and J ends lost 8 bases and 5 bases respectively, with 9 bases between them. The CDR3 runs 11 residues. Germline-derived CDR1 and CDR2 are SNHLY and FYNNEI. CDR3 in DNA: TGTGCCAGCGGGGAGTGGACTGAAGCTTTCTTT. This codes for CASGEWTEAFF.

This CDR3 is CASSSRGESNTGELFF. The CDR3 DNA reads as TGTGCCAGCAGCTCCCGGGGGGAATCGAACACCGGGGAGCTGTTTTTT. This chain connects TRBV7-9 to TRBJ2-2; the match to TRBD2 covers 7 bases. The junction had 5 bases not matched to a gene; V was cut back by 4 bases and J by 0 bases. This CDR3 is built from 16 residues. The germline CDR1 and CDR2 sequences are SEHNR and FQNEAQ (reference sequence).

The V call is TRBV18, the J call TRBJ2-1; D is unclear. The CDR3 runs to 13 residues. The germline V gene has CDR1 KGHSH and CDR2 LQKENI. V lost 5 bases and J lost 6, with 11 bases in between. CDR3 residues: CASSSTVTNEQFF. For the CDR3, the DNA is TGTGCCAGCTCAAGTACAGTAACCAATGAGCAGTTCTTC.

The gene calls are TRBV6-5 and TRBJ1-5; D unresolved. Germline CDR1 and CDR2: MNHEY and SVGAGI. The CDR3 is made up of 15 amino acids. The germline V and J ends were trimmed by 10 bases and 1 base, with 17 bases remaining between them. CDR3 nucleotides: TGTGCCACCTCGGCCCTCGGGTTAAGCAATCAGCCCCAGCATTTT. As protein: CATSALGLSNQPQHF.

The J gene is TRBJ2-5, the V gene TRBV5-1; 7 bases fit TRBD2. V gave up 1 base and J gave up 3 bases; unmatched junction bases: 3. The CDR3 has 14 residues. Germline CDR1 and CDR2: SGHRS and YFSETQ. The CDR3 loop reads CASSLSGTKETQYF. CDR3 coding DNA: TGCGCCAGCAGCTTGTCTGGGACTAAAGAGACCCAGTACTTC.

The chain uses TRBV12-3 or TRBV12-4 and TRBJ2-1, with unresolved D. Trimming pared 7 bases from V and 9 bases from J, leaving 13 bases between. CDR3 length equals 12 residues. Here the CDR3 DNA reads TGTGCCAGCACCCTGAGGTCCGGTGAGCAGTTCTTC. This sequence encodes CASTLRSGEQFF.

This clone has only a few counts. The V gene is TRBV15, the J gene TRBJ1-3, with D possibly TRBD1 on 5 matching bases. With 3 bases removed from V and 0 bases from J, the gap between germline ends came to 6 bases. The germline gives CDR1 LNHNV, CDR2 YYDKDF (reference sequence). The CDR3 spans 14 residues. The CDR3 loop is CATSRTVSGNTIYF. The CDR3 coding sequence is TGTGCCACCAGCAGGACAGTCTCTGGAAACACCATATATTTT.

The chain is built from TRBV2 and TRBJ1-1; 8 bases fit TRBD1. Germline loops: CDR1 SNHLY, CDR2 FYNNEI. With 7 bases clipped from V and 0 bases from J, the junction kept 13 bases outside the gene matches. The CDR3 has 17 residues. For the CDR3, the DNA is TGTGCCAGCACCACCGATGGGACAGGCGATTTGAACACTGAAGCTTTCTTT. It codes for CASTTDGTGDLNTEAFF.

The rearrangement uses TRBV7-9 and TRBJ1-2; the D gene is possibly TRBD1 (5 bases). Looked up from germline, CDR1 is SEHNR and CDR2 is FQNEAQ (reference sequence). CDR3 length: 17 amino acids. V was trimmed by 7 bases and J by 8 bases, leaving 29 bases between them. Written as DNA, the CDR3 is TGTGCCAGCAACTCAAAGCCCCAGGGCCGAAACGAACCCGGCTACACCTTC. It specifies CASNSKPQGRNEPGYTF.

The J gene is TRBJ2-5, the V gene TRBV5-1, with 7 bases fitting TRBD1. Per the germline V gene, CDR1 is SGHRS and CDR2 is YFSETQ. The junction had 6 bases not matched to a gene; V was cut back by 2 bases and J by 2 bases. This CDR3 is built from 15 residues. CDR3 protein: CASSLSRQGQETQYF. CDR3 sequence (DNA): TGCGCCAGCAGCTTATCCAGACAGGGACAAGAGACCCAGTACTTC.

The J gene is TRBJ2-1, the V gene TRBV6-1; 10 positions match TRBD1. The junction had 10 bases not matched to a gene; V was cut back by 0 bases and J by 5 bases. Germline CDR1 and CDR2: MNHNS and SASEGT. This CDR3 is 18 amino acids long. CDR3 DNA: TGTGCCAGCAGTGAAGCGCCGACAGGGGGCAGTTGGAACAATGAGCAGTTCTTC. This gives the protein CASSEAPTGGSWNNEQFF.